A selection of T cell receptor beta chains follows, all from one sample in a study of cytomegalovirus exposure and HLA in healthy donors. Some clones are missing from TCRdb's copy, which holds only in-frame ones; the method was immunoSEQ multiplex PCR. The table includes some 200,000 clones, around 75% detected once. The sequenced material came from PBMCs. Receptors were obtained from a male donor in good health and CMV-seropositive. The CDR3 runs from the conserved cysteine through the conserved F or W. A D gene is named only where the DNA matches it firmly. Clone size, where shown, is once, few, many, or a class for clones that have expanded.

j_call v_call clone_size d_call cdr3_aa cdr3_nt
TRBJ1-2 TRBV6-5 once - CASRLGLHYGYTF TGTGCCAGCAGGCTGGGACTCCACTATGGCTACACCTTC
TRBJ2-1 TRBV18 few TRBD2 CASSPIGSSGNEQFF TGTGCCAGCTCACCTATAGGATCTAGCGGCAATGAGCAGTTCTTC
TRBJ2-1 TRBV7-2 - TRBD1 CASSQTGQGMNYEQFF TGTGCCAGCAGCCAAACCGGACAGGGGATGAACTATGAGCAGTTCTTC
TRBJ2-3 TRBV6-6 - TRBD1 CASSFPRQGADTQYF TGTGCCAGCAGTTTTCCTAGACAGGGGGCAGATACGCAGTATTTT
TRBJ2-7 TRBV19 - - CASSFTGVGAYEQYF TGTGCCAGTAGTTTCACGGGGGTCGGGGCCTACGAGCAGTACTTC
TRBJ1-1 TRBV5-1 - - CASSQDRLSEAFF TGCGCCAGCAGCCAGGACAGATTGTCTGAAGCTTTCTTT
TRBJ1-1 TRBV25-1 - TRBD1 CASKSGTGGDMEAFF TGTGCCAGCAAATCCGGGACAGGGGGTGATATGGAAGCTTTCTTT
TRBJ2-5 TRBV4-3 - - CASSPVRGAWETQYF TGCGCCAGCAGCCCGGTCCGGGGGGCGTGGGAGACCCAGTACTTC
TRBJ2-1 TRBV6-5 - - CASTSPIGGEQFF TGTGCCAGCACCTCACCCATAGGAGGTGAGCAGTTCTTC
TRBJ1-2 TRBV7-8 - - CASSLETGLVGYTF TGTGCCAGCAGCTTAGAGACAGGCCTCGTTGGCTACACCTTC
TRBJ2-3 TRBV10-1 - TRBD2 CASTAGETDTQYF TGCGCCAGCACCGCGGGAGAGACAGATACGCAGTATTTT
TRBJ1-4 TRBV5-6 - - CASSPRGGTTNEKLFF TGTGCCAGCAGCCCAAGGGGGGGGACAACTAATGAAAAACTGTTTTTT